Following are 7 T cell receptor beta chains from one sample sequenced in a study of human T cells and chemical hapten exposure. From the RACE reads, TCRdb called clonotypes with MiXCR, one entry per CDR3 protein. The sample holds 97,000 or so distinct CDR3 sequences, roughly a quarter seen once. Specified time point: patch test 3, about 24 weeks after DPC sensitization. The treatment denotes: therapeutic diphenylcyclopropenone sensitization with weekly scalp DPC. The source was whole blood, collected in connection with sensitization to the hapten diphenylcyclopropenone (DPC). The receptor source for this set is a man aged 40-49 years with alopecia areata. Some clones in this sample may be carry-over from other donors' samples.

The CDR3 nucleotides are TGCAGTGCTAGACCAAGCGGGAGGGCCCAAGAGACCCAGTACTTC. Translation: CSARPSGRAQETQYF. This sequence joins TRBV20-1 and TRBJ2-5; 10 bases match TRBD2. Per the germline V gene, CDR1 is DFQATT and CDR2 is SNEGSKA (reference sequence). J gave up 1 base and V 2 bases, and 4 bases lay outside the gene matches. The CDR3 is 15 residues long.

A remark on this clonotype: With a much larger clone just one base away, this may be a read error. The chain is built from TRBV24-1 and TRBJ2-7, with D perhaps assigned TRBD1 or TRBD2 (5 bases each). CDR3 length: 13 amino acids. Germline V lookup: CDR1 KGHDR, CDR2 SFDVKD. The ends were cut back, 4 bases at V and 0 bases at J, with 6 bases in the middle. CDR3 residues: CATSEGVSYEQYF. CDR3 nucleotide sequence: TGTGCCACCAGTGAGGGGGTCTCCTACGAGCAGTACTTC.

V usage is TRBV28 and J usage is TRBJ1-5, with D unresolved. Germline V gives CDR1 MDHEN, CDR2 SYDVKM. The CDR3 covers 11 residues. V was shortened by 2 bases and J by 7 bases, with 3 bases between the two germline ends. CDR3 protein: CASSLAQPQHF. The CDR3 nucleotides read TGTGCCAGCAGTTTAGCACAGCCCCAGCATTTT.

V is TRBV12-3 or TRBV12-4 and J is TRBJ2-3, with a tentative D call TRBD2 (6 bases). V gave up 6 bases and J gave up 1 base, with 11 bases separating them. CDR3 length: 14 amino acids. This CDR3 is CASSPGVGTDTQYF. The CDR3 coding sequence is TGTGCCAGCAGCCCGGGAGTGGGCACAGATACGCAGTATTTT.

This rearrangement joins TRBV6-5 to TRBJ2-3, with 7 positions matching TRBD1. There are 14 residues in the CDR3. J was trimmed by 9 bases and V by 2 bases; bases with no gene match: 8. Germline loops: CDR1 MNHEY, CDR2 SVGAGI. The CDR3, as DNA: TGTGCCAGCAGTTACACACAGGGGACGGTAACGCAGTATTTT. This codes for CASSYTQGTVTQYF.

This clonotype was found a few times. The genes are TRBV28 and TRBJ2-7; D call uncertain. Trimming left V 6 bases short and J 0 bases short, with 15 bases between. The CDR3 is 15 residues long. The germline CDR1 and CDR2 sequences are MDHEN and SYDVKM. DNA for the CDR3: TGTGCCAGCAGCTCAGAGGTCAGCTCCTCCTACGAGCAGTACTTC. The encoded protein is CASSSEVSSSYEQYF.

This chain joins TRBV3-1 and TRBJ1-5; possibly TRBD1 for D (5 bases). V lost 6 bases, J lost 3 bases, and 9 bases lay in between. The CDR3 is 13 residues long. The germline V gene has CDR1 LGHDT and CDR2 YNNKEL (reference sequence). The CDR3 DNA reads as TGTGCCAGCAGTATGGGGGACAATCAGCCCCAGCATTTT. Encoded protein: CASSMGDNQPQHF.